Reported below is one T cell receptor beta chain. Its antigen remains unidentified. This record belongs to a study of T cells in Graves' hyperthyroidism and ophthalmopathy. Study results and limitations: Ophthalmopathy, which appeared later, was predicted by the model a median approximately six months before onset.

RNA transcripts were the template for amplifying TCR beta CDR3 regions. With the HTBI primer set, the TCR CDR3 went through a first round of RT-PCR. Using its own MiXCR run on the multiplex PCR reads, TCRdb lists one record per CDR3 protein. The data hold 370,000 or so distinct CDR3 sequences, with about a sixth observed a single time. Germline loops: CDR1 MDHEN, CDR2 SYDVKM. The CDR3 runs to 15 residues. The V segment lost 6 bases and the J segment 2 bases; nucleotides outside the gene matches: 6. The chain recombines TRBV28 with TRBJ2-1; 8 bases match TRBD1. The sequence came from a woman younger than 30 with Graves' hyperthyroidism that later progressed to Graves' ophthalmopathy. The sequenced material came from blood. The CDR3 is CASRSGQGAYNEQFF. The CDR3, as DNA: TGTGCCAGCAGGTCCGGACAGGGCGCCTACAATGAGCAGTTCTTC.